This T cell receptor (beta chain) was found in a study of CD8+CD57+ T cells in acquired aplastic anemia. Germline CDR1 reads WSHSY; CDR2 reads SAAADI. The CDR3 totals 14 residues. Losses at the gene ends were 8 bases for V and 3 bases for J; bases not matched to a gene: 5. TCR beta VDJ and CDR3 profiling used genomic DNA as template. TCRdb re-analysed the reads in MiXCR, keeping a single row per CDR3 protein. The sample lists about 180,000 distinct CDR3 sequences, 40% to 50% seen once, with around 1.1% in the top ten. This clonotype was picked up one time. For sequencing, patients were chosen who had shown expansion of CD8+CD57+ cells by flow cytometry.

The J gene is TRBJ1-5, the V gene TRBV10-2; 9 bases fit TRBD1. Input material: sorted CD4+, CD8+, or CD8+CD57+ T cells (not recorded which) from PBMCs. This clonotype was obtained from a human donor with aplastic anemia. The CDR3 DNA reads TGCGCCAGCGCGAGGACAGGGGCCAATCAGCCCCAGCATTTT. Encoded protein: CASARTGANQPQHF.